Below are 15 T cell receptor beta chains sequenced from a single sample in a study of blood T cell repertoires in COVID-19. TCRdb keeps only in-frame clones here, not all; method: immunoSEQ multiplex PCR. The sample gives 300,000 to 350,000 clones, 88% of which show up once; just under 7.5% is in the top ten. Sequenced material: peripheral blood. These receptors were collected from a woman in her seventies with COVID-19, enrolled during active disease.

The V and J genes are TRBV7-9 and TRBJ2-5; tentative D call: TRBD2 (6 bases). Looked up from germline, CDR1 is SEHNR and CDR2 is FQNEAQ (reference sequence). Trimming cost V 4 bases and J 5 bases, with 26 bases left between them. The CDR3 length is 18 residues. The CDR3 nucleotides read TGTGCCAGCAGCTCAAGGTGGGGCGGTCTAGCGTCCGTGGAGACCCAGTACTTC. It encodes CASSSRWGGLASVETQYF.

This rearrangement joins TRBV6-5 to TRBJ1-2; maybe TRBD1 (5 bases). The CDR3 covers 15 residues. In germline, CDR1 is MNHEY, CDR2 SVGAGI. Trimming took 8 bases from V and 2 from J, leaving 18 bases between them. The CDR3 loop is CASSSLGASNYGYTF. The CDR3, as DNA: TGTGCCAGCTCCTCCCTAGGGGCCTCAAACTATGGCTACACCTTC.

V usage is TRBV19 and J usage is TRBJ1-2; TRBD1 aligns across 8 bases. The germline gives CDR1 LNHDA, CDR2 SQIVND (reference sequence). V dropped 8 bases and J dropped 4; count of bases not matched to a gene: 9. The CDR3 length is 14 residues. The CDR3 is CASHPGQGPYGYTF. The CDR3 DNA sequence: TGTGCCAGTCACCCTGGACAGGGACCCTATGGCTACACCTTC.

J is TRBJ1-2 and V is TRBV9; D is ambiguous. From germline, CDR1 is SGDLS and CDR2 YYNGEE. The V end lost 0 bases, the J end lost 0 bases, and 6 bases lay between the germline ends. CDR3 size: 14 residues. CDR3 DNA: TGTGCCAGCAGCGTAGTAGCAGCTAACTATGGCTACACCTTC. Its translation is CASSVVAANYGYTF.

The chain combines TRBV6-2 or TRBV6-3 with TRBJ2-7; TRBD1 matches at 9 bases. The CDR3 contains 14 residues. V shed 2 bases, J shed 2 bases, and the junction held 1 base outside the gene matches. CDR1 MNHEY and CDR2 SVGEGT come from the germline V gene. CDR3 loop: CASSYRQGAYEQYF. In DNA form, the CDR3 reads TGTGCCAGCAGTTACAGACAGGGGGCCTACGAGCAGTACTTC.

V gene TRBV2 combines with J gene TRBJ2-1; 9 bases map to TRBD2. Germline values: CDR1 SNHLY, CDR2 FYNNEI. The J segment lost 10 bases and the V segment lost 5 bases, leaving 3 bases of the junction unmatched. This CDR3 has 12 amino acids. CDR3 bases: TGTGCCAGCAGTCCGACTAGCGGCGAGCAGTTCTTC. Its translation is CASSPTSGEQFF.

The V call is TRBV11-2, the J call TRBJ1-2; 10 nucleotides line up with TRBD1. The germline gives CDR1 SGHAT, CDR2 FQNNGV. The CDR3 consists of 16 residues. V trimming: 4 bases; J trimming: 6 bases; junction bases outside the gene matches: 11. CDR3 nucleotides: TGTGCCAGCAGCTCCCGGGGGGGGACAGGGGAGGATGGCTACACCTTC. Translated, it gives CASSSRGGTGEDGYTF.

J is TRBJ2-7 and V is TRBV7-9; 9 bases line up with TRBD1. The CDR3 covers 15 residues. Germline-derived CDR1 and CDR2 are SEHNR and FQNEAQ (reference sequence). Trimming at V came to 5 bases and at J to 6 bases, leaving 11 bases not matched to a gene. CDR3 residues: CASSHPRDRDGEQYF. In DNA form, the CDR3 reads TGTGCCAGCAGCCATCCTAGGGACAGGGACGGCGAGCAGTACTTC.

DNA for the CDR3: TGCGCCAGCAGCTTTGGGGGGACGGCTAACTATGGCTACACCTTC. It specifies CASSFGGTANYGYTF. The chain carries TRBV5-1 and TRBJ1-2; tentative D call: TRBD1 (5 bases). The CDR3 is made up of 15 amino acids. Trimming left V 2 bases short and J 0 bases short, with 11 bases between. Per the germline V gene, CDR1 is SGHRS and CDR2 is YFSETQ.

This clone was recorded a few times. The J gene is TRBJ2-7, the V gene TRBV21-1; the D call TRBD1 from the table was never checked on the DNA. TRBV21-1 is a listed pseudogene. The CDR3 extends over 15 amino acids. CDR3 loop: CASSKDRAGKHEQYF. The DNA of the CDR3 is TGTGCCAGCAGCAAAGATAGGGCAGGGAAGCACGAGCAGTACTTC.

The rearrangement links TRBV24-1 to TRBJ1-1; 12 bases fit TRBD1. This CDR3 has 14 amino acids. The V and J ends lost 7 bases and 5 bases, in that order; junction bases with no gene match: 4. Germline V gene sequence: CDR1 KGHDR, CDR2 SFDVKD. DNA of the CDR3: TGTGCCACCAGCGGGACAGGGGGCAGGACTGAAGCTTTCTTT. Protein: CATSGTGGRTEAFF.

The genes are TRBV4-1 and TRBJ1-6; D may be TRBD1 (5 bases). V was pared by 1 base and J by 6 bases, with 16 bases between. Germline lookup yields CDR1 MGHRA and CDR2 YSYEKL. The CDR3 is 17 residues long. The CDR3 DNA follows: TGCGCCAGCAGCCAAGCTATCGGGGGGGATACTAATTCACCCCTCCACTTT. It specifies CASSQAIGGDTNSPLHF.

This chain joins TRBV2 and TRBJ1-1; 8 bases match TRBD1. Germline V gene sequence: CDR1 SNHLY, CDR2 FYNNEI. J gave up 1 base and V 7 bases, and 8 bases lay outside the gene matches. The CDR3 spans 15 residues. The CDR3, as DNA: TGTGCCAGCACTCCACCCGGACAGGGGAACACTGAAGCTTTCTTT. Amino acid sequence: CASTPPGQGNTEAFF. The whole variable domain, remainder taken from reference TRBV2 and TRBJ1-1, is EPEVTQTPSHQVTQMGQEVILRCVPISNHLYFYWYRQILGQKVEFLVSFYNNEISEKSEIFDDQFSVERPDGSNFTLKIRSTKLEDSAMYFCASTPPGQGNTEAFFGQGTRLTVV.

This clone was counted a few times. The V and J genes are TRBV18 and TRBJ2-7, with 12 bases that match TRBD2. V dropped 3 bases and J dropped 5; count of bases not matched to a gene: 11. This CDR3 comprises 17 residues. Per germline, CDR1 KGHSH and CDR2 LQKENI. This CDR3 reads CASSPKASGGAIHEQYF. The CDR3 DNA follows: TGTGCCAGCTCACCCAAAGCTAGCGGGGGGGCCATTCACGAGCAGTACTTC.

This chain links TRBV7-9 with TRBJ1-1; D is perhaps TRBD1 (5 bases). Looked up from germline, CDR1 is SEHNR and CDR2 is FQNEAQ (reference sequence). Trimming shortened V by 8 bases and J by 5 bases, and 12 bases separated the two germline ends. This CDR3 is 12 amino acids long. In DNA, the CDR3 is TGTGCCAGCGGGGCGAGCAAGACTGAAGCTTTCTTT. Amino acids: CASGASKTEAFF.